This T cell receptor (beta chain) derives from a study of T cell repertoires in cytomegalovirus infection. About the research overall: Recently described HLA-C-restricted plus well-studied HLA-B-restricted CMV epitopes were used. It can be stated that public TCR beta signatures indicated CMV infection as well as a matching HLA type.

General observations from the study: The cumulative frequency of public TCR beta families distinguished individuals who carried CMV together with the relevant HLA. HLA-C-restricted CMV clonotypes gave the most frequent clonotype in two of eight donors.

CDR1 and CDR2 (germline): LNHDA, SQIVND (reference sequence). The CDR3 has 15 amino acids. V lost 8 bases, J lost 0 bases, and 11 bases lay in between. As regards this clonotype: Antigen: not known.

TCRdb passed the reads through MiXCR, listing each CDR3 protein once. The sample comprises 110,000 or so distinct CDR3 sequences, 30% to 35% of which are singletons, and less than 45% rests with the top ten. V is TRBV19 and J is TRBJ2-6, with a weak D call TRBD1 (6 bases). This TCR derives from a human donor in good health (CMV status not recorded). Some clones in this sample may be carry-over from other donors' samples. Sequenced here: CD8+ T cells from cultured PBMCs, sampled from culture after CMV antigen stimulation. The CDR3 is CASSDSYSGANVLTF. The CDR3 nucleotides are TGTGCCAGTTCGGACAGTTACTCTGGGGCCAACGTCCTGACTTTC. The full variable domain, rest sourced from reference TRBV19 and TRBJ2-6, is DGGITQSPKYLFRKEGQNVTLSCEQNLNHDAMYWYRQDPGQGLRLIYYSQIVNDFQKGDIAEGYSVSREKKESFPLTVTSAQKNPTAFYLCASSDSYSGANVLTFGAGSRLTVL.